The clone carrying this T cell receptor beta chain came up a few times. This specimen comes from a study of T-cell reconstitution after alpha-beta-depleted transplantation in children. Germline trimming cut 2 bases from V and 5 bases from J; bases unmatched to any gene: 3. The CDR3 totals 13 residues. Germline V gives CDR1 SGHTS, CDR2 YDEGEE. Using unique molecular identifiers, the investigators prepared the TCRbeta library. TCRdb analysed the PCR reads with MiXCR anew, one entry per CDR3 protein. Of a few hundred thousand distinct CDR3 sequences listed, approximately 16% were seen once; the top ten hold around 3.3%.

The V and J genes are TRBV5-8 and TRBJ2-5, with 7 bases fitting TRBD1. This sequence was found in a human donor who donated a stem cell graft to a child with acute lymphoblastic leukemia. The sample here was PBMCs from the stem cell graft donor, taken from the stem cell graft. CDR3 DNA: TGTGCCAGCAGCTTCGACAGGGCGGAGACCCAGTACTTC. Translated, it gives CASSFDRAETQYF.